This entry lists 5 T cell receptor beta chains sequenced from one sample in a study of cytomegalovirus exposure and HLA in healthy donors (dated by TCRdb to between 2016 and 2019). The library was generated by the immunoSEQ multiplex PCR assay. Drawn from immuneACCESS, this table holds only the in-frame rearrangements with V and J called that TCRdb kept. Clones are partly lost; checked studies trace under half to an unresolved V gene and leave the rest unexplained. The sample contains roughly 130,000 clones, roughly nine tenths of them found a single time. Around 9% of the sample goes to the ten largest clones. The sample comprised PBMCs. All receptors come from a woman aged 18 to 35 in good health and CMV-seropositive.

The J gene is TRBJ2-1, the V gene TRBV14; D gene uncertain. V lost 4 bases, J lost 3 bases, and 16 bases lay in between. Germline V gene data show CDR1 as SGHDN and CDR2 as FVKESK. The CDR3 has 16 amino acids. CDR3 coding DNA: TGTGCCAGCAGCCTCCTCGGAGTAGCTTTCTACAATGAGCAGTTCTTC. This sequence encodes CASSLLGVAFYNEQFF. The entire variable domain, with the rest obtained from reference TRBV14 and TRBJ2-1, is as follows: EAGVTQFPSHSVIEKGQTVTLRCDPISGHDNLYWYRRVMGKEIKFLLHFVKESKQDESGMPNNRFLAERTGGTYSTLKVQPAELEDSGVYFCASSLLGVAFYNEQFFGPGTRLTVL.

The V and J genes are TRBV20-1 and TRBJ2-7; no firm D call. The CDR3 sequence is 10 residues long. The V gene's germline CDR1 is DFQATT and CDR2 SNEGSKA (reference sequence). The V end lost 3 bases, the J end lost 3 bases, and 3 bases lay between the germline ends. The DNA for the CDR3 is TGCAGTGCTAGTCTCTACGAGCAGTACTTC. Translating it yields CSASLYEQYF.

This sequence joins TRBV6-1 and TRBJ1-2; maybe TRBD1 (5 bases). The CDR3 length is 13 residues. V lost 7 bases to trimming and J lost 7 bases, with 16 bases between them. Germline CDR1 is MNHNS and CDR2 is SASEGT. For the CDR3, the DNA is TGTGCCAGCAAGGCAGGGCAGATGTTTGGCTACACCTTC. Its translation: CASKAGQMFGYTF.

The rearrangement links TRBV4-1 to TRBJ1-2, with a tentative D call TRBD1 (5 bases). V was pared by 1 base and J by 4 bases, with 10 bases between. The CDR3 covers 14 residues. In germline, CDR1 is MGHRA, CDR2 YSYEKL. The CDR3 protein is CASSQGPGVYGYTF. Written as DNA, the CDR3 is TGCGCCAGCAGCCAAGGTCCGGGGGTCTATGGCTACACCTTC.

The CDR3, as DNA: TGTGCCATCAGTGATCTCAGGGGGCCGGCGGATGAAGCTTTCTTT. It codes for CAISDLRGPADEAFF. The chain is built from TRBV10-3 and TRBJ1-1, with 8 bases aligning to TRBD1. Germline V gene sequence: CDR1 ENHRY, CDR2 SYGVKD. This CDR3 spans 15 amino acids. With V trimmed by 3 bases and J by 7 bases, 10 bases remained unmatched.